Listed below are T cell receptor beta chains from one sample, sequenced in a study of CD8 T cells in ankylosing spondylitis. MiXCR, applied by TCRdb to the 5' RACE reads, yields one record per CDR3 protein. The table records 200,000 to 250,000 distinct CDR3 sequences, approximately 11% of them present only once. What was sequenced was blood, either unsorted or a sorted T cell fraction (not recorded which). The source of these receptors is a male donor with ankylosing spondylitis or in good health (not recorded which). The CDR3 runs from the conserved cysteine through the conserved F or W. Fields, in order: D gene, clone size, J gene, V gene, CDR3 DNA, CDR3 protein. The D gene is left open where the match is weak. Rows give clone size only sometimes, using once, few, many, or a class for an expanded clone.

.	many	TRBJ2-3	TRBV12-3/TRBV12-4	TGTGCCAGCAGTCGAGACAGGCCCACAGATACGCAGTATTTT	CASSRDRPTDTQYF
.	few	TRBJ1-5	TRBV28	TGTGCCAGCAGAGACTGGGCTAAAAATCAGCCCCAGCATTTT	CASRDWAKNQPQHF
TRBD2	.	TRBJ2-1	TRBV18	TGTGCCAGCTCACCACGCTTTGAGCGGGAGGTTCCAAATTACAATGAGCAGTTCTTC	CASSPRFEREVPNYNEQFF
.	.	TRBJ2-2	TRBV20-1	TGCAGTGCCGGGGACCGTACCGGGGAGCTGTTTTTT	CSAGDRTGELFF
.	few	TRBJ1-4	TRBV30	TGTGCCTGGAGTCGAGGGGGAATTAATGAAAAACTGTTTTTT	CAWSRGGINEKLFF
.	many	TRBJ1-2	TRBV6-6	TGTGCCAGCAGTTACTCCACGGGGCATGGCTACACCTTC	CASSYSTGHGYTF
.	many	TRBJ1-2	TRBV12-3/TRBV12-4	TGTGCCAGCAGTTTAGGGCTGAACTATGGCTACACCTTC	CASSLGLNYGYTF
.	few	TRBJ1-5	TRBV12-3/TRBV12-4	TGTGCCAGCAGTTTTACCGGGTTTCAGCCCCAGCATTTT	CASSFTGFQPQHF
.	few	TRBJ2-1	TRBV9	TGTGCCAGCAGCGTAGGGGATCCGGATGAGCAGTTCTTC	CASSVGDPDEQFF
.	few	TRBJ1-2	TRBV27	TGTGCCAGCAGCCGTCGTGGGGGCTATGGCTACACCTTC	CASSRRGGYGYTF
.	.	TRBJ2-5	TRBV2	TGTGCCAGCAGGATTGAGACCCAGTACTTC	CASRIETQYF
TRBD1	many	TRBJ2-2	TRBV12-3/TRBV12-4	TGTGCCAGCAGTATCGGGACAGGTATCACCGGGGAGCTGTTTTTT	CASSIGTGITGELFF
TRBD1	many	TRBJ2-5	TRBV11-2	TGTGCCAGCAGCCCGGGGACAGTTGGGACCCAGTACTTC	CASSPGTVGTQYF
.	.	TRBJ1-4	TRBV5-5	TGTGCCAGCAGCGCCGTCGGGGGTGCTAATGAAAAACTGTTTTTT	CASSAVGGANEKLFF
.	many	TRBJ1-5	TRBV24-1	TGTGCCACCAGTGCCGGGCAGTACAATCAGCCCCAGCATTTT	CATSAGQYNQPQHF
.	few	TRBJ2-3	TRBV19	TGTGCCAGTAGTATAGGCAGTGAATTCACAGATACGCAGTATTTT	CASSIGSEFTDTQYF
TRBD1	many	TRBJ1-3	TRBV15	TGTGCCACCAGCAGGGACAGGAGCTCTGGAAACACCATATATTTT	CATSRDRSSGNTIYF
.	many	TRBJ2-4	TRBV24-1	TGTGCCACCAGTGATTTCCGCTTGCCGGAATCGTTAATGGCCAAAAACATTCAGTACTTC	CATSDFRLPESLMAKNIQYF
TRBD1	many	TRBJ2-7	TRBV4-1	TGCGCCAGCAGCCAAGAACCGGGACAGGGGTTTTACGAGCAGTACTTC	CASSQEPGQGFYEQYF
.	many	TRBJ2-7	TRBV7-2	TGTGCCAGCAGCTTAAATTCAGTAAGCTCCTACGAGCAGTACTTC	CASSLNSVSSYEQYF
TRBD1	once	TRBJ2-7	TRBV11-2	TGTGCCAGCAGCTTCCAGGGGGCGCTTGACGAGCAGTACTTC	CASSFQGALDEQYF
.	few	TRBJ1-2	TRBV29-1	TGCAGCGTTGAAGGTTGGGGGTACTATGGCTACACCTTC	CSVEGWGYYGYTF
.	.	TRBJ2-2	TRBV2	TGTGCCAGCAGTCCCACCGGGACGGGAGACATATCGAACACCGGGGAGCTGTTTTTT	CASSPTGTGDISNTGELFF
.	few	TRBJ2-7	TRBV3-1	TGTGCCAGCAGCCAAGATCCCGGGACCTCCTACGAGCAGTACTTC	CASSQDPGTSYEQYF
.	many	TRBJ2-5	TRBV24-1	TGTGCCACCAGTGATTCCTCTCTACAGACCCAGTACTTC	CATSDSSLQTQYF
.	once	TRBJ1-4	TRBV20-1	TGCAGTGGCCAGGCTCCCGGCTCCGGTGGCGAAAAACTGTTTTTT	CSGQAPGSGGEKLFF
.	many	TRBJ1-1	TRBV5-1	TGCGCCAGCAGCTTGGGGGGAGCGTACACTGAAGCTTTCTTT	CASSLGGAYTEAFF
.	few	TRBJ2-1	TRBV20-1	TGCAGTGCTAGAGATAGCAGGGTCGATGAGCAGTTCTTC	CSARDSRVDEQFF
.	many	TRBJ2-1	TRBV5-1	TGCGCCAGCAGACTCTCGTTCGGCAATGAGCAGTTCTTC	CASRLSFGNEQFF
.	many	TRBJ2-5	TRBV7-6	TGTGCCAGCAGCTACGGGACTTTCGCGGAGACCCAGTACTTC	CASSYGTFAETQYF
.	.	TRBJ2-5	TRBV11-2	TGTGCCAGCAGCTTAGATCTGATACAAGAGACCCAGTACTTC	CASSLDLIQETQYF
.	.	TRBJ1-5	TRBV3-1	TGTGCCAGCAGCCGGGGGCTGGGCAATAGCAATCAGCCCCAGCATTTT	CASSRGLGNSNQPQHF
TRBD2	many	TRBJ2-3	TRBV20-1	TGCAGTGCTAGTTCCACGTCTAGCGGGGTAGATACGCAGTATTTT	CSASSTSSGVDTQYF
.	.	TRBJ1-4	TRBV5-1	TGCGCCAGCAGCGCTCCCGGGACCGACGCAACTAATGAAAAACTGTTTTTT	CASSAPGTDATNEKLFF
.	many	TRBJ2-2	TRBV5-1	TGCGCCAGCAACCCTTTGGGGCACGGGGAGCTGTTTTTT	CASNPLGHGELFF
TRBD2	many	TRBJ2-7	TRBV20-1	TGCAGTGCTCCTTGGGGGAGCGGGGTAGGGGACGAGCAGTACTTC	CSAPWGSGVGDEQYF
.	many	TRBJ2-1	TRBV29-1	TGCAGCGTTGAAGAAGGGGGGAATGAGCAGTTCTTC	CSVEEGGNEQFF
.	many	TRBJ2-1	TRBV12-3/TRBV12-4	TGTGCCAGCAGTTTAGGTAGCGCCGACTACAATGAGCAGTTCTTC	CASSLGSADYNEQFF
.	many	TRBJ2-2	TRBV29-1	TGCAGCGTTGACGTCGCGGCCGGGGAGCTGTTTTTT	CSVDVAAGELFF
.	few	TRBJ2-7	TRBV4-1	TGCGCCAGCAGCCACCCCGGGGGCTACGAGCAGTACTTC	CASSHPGGYEQYF
.	many	TRBJ1-2	TRBV6-5	TGTGCCAGCAGTTACGACGGACACTATGGCTACACCTTC	CASSYDGHYGYTF
.	many	TRBJ2-7	TRBV12-3/TRBV12-4	TGTGCCAGCAGTAGGGAGAACAGGGCCCGGCAGTACTTC	CASSRENRARQYF
.	many	TRBJ1-2	TRBV20-1	TGCAGTGCTAGAGTTTCAGGGCAGGTCATAGGGGGCTACACCTTC	CSARVSGQVIGGYTF
.	many	TRBJ2-2	TRBV12-3/TRBV12-4	TGTGCCAGCACTAGATTAGAGAGCACCGGGGAGCTGTTTTTT	CASTRLESTGELFF
.	many	TRBJ2-3	TRBV5-4	TGTGCCAGCAGCGGATCGGGACTTGCCGGCACAGATACGCAGTATTTT	CASSGSGLAGTDTQYF
.	.	TRBJ2-7	TRBV19	TGTGCCACGGGCCGGGACGAGACCTACGAGCAGTACTTC	CATGRDETYEQYF
TRBD2	.	TRBJ2-7	TRBV12-3/TRBV12-4	TGTGCCAGCAGTTTCGGGGGGAGTGACTACGAGCAGTACTTC	CASSFGGSDYEQYF
.	many	TRBJ2-3	TRBV5-5	TGTGCCAGCAGCTTGGCCCATAGCACAGATACGCAGTATTTT	CASSLAHSTDTQYF
TRBD1	few	TRBJ1-5	TRBV7-9	TGTGCCAGCTGCGGACAGGGAAGCAATCAGCCCCAGCATTTT	CASCGQGSNQPQHF
TRBD2	many	TRBJ2-1	TRBV10-3	TGTGCCATCAGTGAGTTCGGCGGGAGGACCTACAATGAGCAGTTCTTC	CAISEFGGRTYNEQFF
TRBD1	many	TRBJ2-1	TRBV4-1	TGCGCCAGCAGCCAAGGTCTAGGACAGGGGGTCAATGAGCAGTTCTTC	CASSQGLGQGVNEQFF
TRBD2	few	TRBJ2-3	TRBV20-1	TGCAGTGCTAGAGATAGCGGGGCGCTTGCTAGCACAGATACGCAGTATTTT	CSARDSGALASTDTQYF